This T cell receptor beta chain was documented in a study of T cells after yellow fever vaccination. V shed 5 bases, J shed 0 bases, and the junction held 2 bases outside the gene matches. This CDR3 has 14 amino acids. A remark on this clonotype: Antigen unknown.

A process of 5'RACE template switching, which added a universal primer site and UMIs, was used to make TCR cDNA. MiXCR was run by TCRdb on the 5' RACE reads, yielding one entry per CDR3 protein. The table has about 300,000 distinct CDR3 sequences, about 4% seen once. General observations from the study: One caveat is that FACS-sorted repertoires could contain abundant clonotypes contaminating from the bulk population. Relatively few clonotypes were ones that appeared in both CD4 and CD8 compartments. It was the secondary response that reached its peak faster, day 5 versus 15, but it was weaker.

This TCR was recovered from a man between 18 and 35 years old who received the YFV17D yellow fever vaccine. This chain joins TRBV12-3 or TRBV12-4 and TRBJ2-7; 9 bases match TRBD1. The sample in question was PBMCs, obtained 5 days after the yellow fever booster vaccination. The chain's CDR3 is CASSDRGSSYEQYF. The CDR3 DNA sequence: TGTGCCAGCAGTGACAGGGGGAGCTCCTACGAGCAGTACTTC.